This T cell receptor beta chain is from a study of CD8+ T cells in alopecia areata. As regards this clone: What it binds is not known.

Overall study results and limits: Sharing of TCR sequences between patients (possibly for HLA-related reasons) was less clear than in mice. Scalp lesions, especially in alopecia totalis/universalis, had higher clonality than normal scalp.

The study team obtained lesional scalp punch biopsies and peripheral blood from alopecia areata patients. Isolated RNA was reverse transcribed into cDNA used as the sequencing template. Profiling relied on immunoSEQ multiplex PCR, and the TCRdb table lists in-frame clones only, not all of them. Of about 64,000 clones in the sample, 44% were seen once. The V gene end was trimmed by 2 bases and the J gene end by 2 bases; junction bases not matched to a gene: 3. Looked up from germline, CDR1 is SGHRS and CDR2 is YFSETQ. The CDR3 is made up of 14 amino acids. This TCR was sampled from a human donor with alopecia areata. V usage is TRBV5-1 and J usage is TRBJ2-7, with 8 bases that match TRBD2. Sequences were obtained from NKG2D-low CD8+ T cells sorted from blood. CDR3 sequence (DNA): TGCGCCAGCAGCTTACCAGCGGGAGCCTACGAGCAGTACTTC. Protein sequence: CASSLPAGAYEQYF. The variable domain in full, with the rest retrieved from reference TRBV5-1 and TRBJ2-7, is KAGVTQTPRYLIKTRGQQVTLSCSPISGHRSVSWYQQTPGQGLQFLFEYFSETQRNKGNFPGRFSGRQFSNSRSEMNVSTLELGDSALYLCASSLPAGAYEQYFGPGTRLTVT.